What follows are 21 T cell receptor beta chains derived from one specimen sequenced in a study of T cell changes during pregnancy in multiple sclerosis. TCRdb's table, derived via immunoSEQ multiplex PCR, lists solely in-frame clones and lacks some. The profile shows under 45,000 clones, roughly 88% of them singletons. The sequencing used CD8+ T cells from peripheral blood mononuclear cells, collected in the first trimester of pregnancy. The receptors were gathered from a female donor with multiple sclerosis, enrolled in a pregnancy study.

This sequence joins TRBV7-3 and TRBJ2-3; TRBD2 aligns across 12 bases. Germline-derived CDR1 and CDR2 are SGHTA and FQGTGA. The trim removed 5 bases at V and 2 bases at J, leaving 5 bases unmatched. The CDR3 covers 16 residues. Here the CDR3 DNA reads TGTGCCAGCAGCGCAACTAGCGGGGGGACCACAGATACGCAGTATTTT. Its translation is CASSATSGGTTDTQYF.

With respect to this clone: A far larger clone is a single base away, which makes a read error likely. The same CDR3 can be traced to other DNA sequences in this sample. CDR3 DNA sequence: TGTGCCACCGGTACAGGGGATAGCAATCAGCCCCAGCATTTT. The encoded protein is CATGTGDSNQPQHF. The chain combines TRBV19 with TRBJ1-5; 7 nucleotides align to TRBD1. After removal of 10 bases from V and 0 bases from J, the junction contained 6 bases not matched to a gene. Germline V gene lookup returns CDR1 LNHDA and CDR2 SQIVND (reference sequence). The CDR3 covers 14 residues. Variable domain in full (rest from reference TRBV19 and TRBJ1-5): DGGITQSPKYLFRKEGQNVTLSCEQNLNHDAMYWYRQDPGQGLRLIYYSQIVNDFQKGDIAEGYSVSREKKESFPLTVTSAQKNPTAFYLCATGTGDSNQPQHFGDGTRLSIL.

The gene calls are TRBV11-3 and TRBJ2-3; D possibly corresponds to TRBD1 (5 bases). The CDR3 length is 13 residues. Germline loops: CDR1 SGHNT, CDR2 YENEEA. V was shortened by 5 bases and J by 5 bases, with 11 bases between the two germline ends. This CDR3 reads CASSINRKDTQYF. The CDR3 DNA reads TGTGCCAGCAGCATCAACAGGAAAGATACGCAGTATTTT.

The chain links TRBV4-2 to TRBJ2-3, with 8 bases identical to TRBD1. Germline-derived CDR1 and CDR2 are LGHNA and YNFKEQ. V gave up 5 bases and J gave up 6 bases; unmatched junction bases: 7. The CDR3 contains 14 residues. The chain's CDR3 is CASSARTGTDTQYF. The CDR3, as DNA: TGTGCCAGCAGCGCCCGGACAGGGACGGATACGCAGTATTTT.

This sequence joins TRBV7-8 and TRBJ2-7, with D possibly being TRBD1 (5 bases). The V end lost 1 base, the J end lost 5 bases, and 12 bases lay between the germline ends. Per the germline V gene, CDR1 is SGHVS and CDR2 is FQNEAQ. The CDR3 loop spans 14 amino acids. CDR3 in amino acids: CASSLGQGIHEQYF. The DNA for the CDR3 is TGTGCCAGCAGCTTAGGGCAGGGTATTCACGAGCAGTACTTC.

This chain uses TRBV2 with TRBJ2-2, with TRBD2 as a possible D gene (5 bases). The CDR3 contains 15 residues. The V gene's germline CDR1 is SNHLY and CDR2 FYNNEI. With 5 bases removed from V and 6 bases from J, the gap between germline ends came to 16 bases. The CDR3 region is CASSPVPTRSGELFF. In nucleotides, the CDR3 is TGTGCCAGCAGTCCCGTGCCTACTAGATCCGGGGAGCTGTTTTTT. Together with reference TRBV2 and TRBJ2-2, the CDR3 gives the full variable domain: EPEVTQTPSHQVTQMGQEVILRCVPISNHLYFYWYRQILGQKVEFLVSFYNNEISEKSEIFDDQFSVERPDGSNFTLKIRSTKLEDSAMYFCASSPVPTRSGELFFGEGSRLTVL.

As concerns this clone: One junction end disagrees with the germline gene, perhaps due to a read error. The J gene is TRBJ2-2, the V gene TRBV7-7, with D perhaps matching TRBD1 (6 bases). This CDR3 spans 13 amino acids. Per the germline V gene, CDR1 is SSHAT and CDR2 is FNYEAQ (reference sequence). The CDR3 DNA reads as TGTGCTAGCAGCTTAATACAGGGCGAGGAGCTGTTTTTT. Protein sequence: CASSLIQGEELFF.

The V call is TRBV11-3, the J call TRBJ1-1; perhaps TRBD1 as D (5 bases). Trimming removed 4 bases at V and 1 base at J, with 19 bases between. CDR1 and CDR2 (germline): SGHNT, YENEEA. There are 17 residues in the CDR3. The CDR3 nucleotides read TGTGCCAGCAGCTCGCCGCGGAGGGGCAGAGGGAACACTGAAGCTTTCTTT. Encoded protein: CASSSPRRGRGNTEAFF. Combining the CDR3 with reference TRBV11-3 and TRBJ1-1 gives the whole variable domain EAGVVQSPRYKIIEKKQPVAFWCNPISGHNTLYWYLQNLGQGPELLIRYENEEAVDDSQLPKDRFSAERLKGVDSTLKIQPAELGDSAVYLCASSSPRRGRGNTEAFFGQGTRLTVV.

V gene TRBV9 combines with J gene TRBJ2-7, with D tentatively TRBD2 (6 bases). The CDR3 is 14 amino acids. The germline gives CDR1 SGDLS, CDR2 YYNGEE. V was cut by 4 bases and J by 7 bases, with 18 bases left in between. CDR3 DNA: TGTGCCAGCAGCCCCAAGATTGGGCGGGGAGAGCAGTACTTC. The encoded protein is CASSPKIGRGEQYF. The whole variable domain, filled in from reference TRBV9 and TRBJ2-7, reads DSGVTQTPKHLITATGQRVTLRCSPRSGDLSVYWYQQSLDQGLQFLIQYYNGEERAKGNILERFSAQQFPDLHSELNLSSLELGDSALYFCASSPKIGRGEQYFGPGTRLTVT.

This sequence joins TRBV7-6 and TRBJ2-7; TRBD2 matches 12 bases. Germline loops: CDR1 SGHVS, CDR2 FNYEAQ. The ends lost 4 bases at V and 1 base at J; junction bases unmatched: 5. CDR3 length: 16 amino acids. The CDR3 loop is CASSSRLAGASYEQYF. The CDR3 region has the DNA TGTGCCAGCAGCTCACGACTAGCGGGGGCTTCCTACGAGCAGTACTTC.

This clone is medium-sized. This rearrangement joins TRBV4-3 to TRBJ1-2; D is unclear. The germline V and J ends were trimmed by 0 bases and 0 bases, with 11 bases remaining between them. The CDR3 spans 16 residues. Germline V gene sequence: CDR1 LGHNA, CDR2 YSLEER. CDR3 amino acids: CASSQDTSATNYGYTF. CDR3 nucleotide sequence: TGCGCCAGCAGCCAAGATACTAGCGCGACTAACTATGGCTACACCTTC.

The chain joins TRBV27 to TRBJ1-5; D perhaps matches TRBD1 (5 bases). CDR3 size: 15 residues. Trimming pared 3 bases from V and 6 bases from J, leaving 15 bases between. Germline CDR1 is MNHEY and CDR2 is SMNVEV (reference sequence). The CDR3 sequence is CASSFGGAGVQPQHF. The CDR3 nucleotides are TGTGCCAGCAGTTTCGGAGGGGCGGGTGTTCAGCCCCAGCATTTT.

V usage is TRBV15 and J usage is TRBJ1-2; the match to TRBD1 covers 10 bases. V was pared by 4 bases and J by 8 bases, with 10 bases of the junction left unmatched. The CDR3 consists of 15 residues. Per germline, CDR1 LNHNV and CDR2 YYDKDF (reference sequence). CDR3 sequence (DNA): TGTGCCACCAGCATACGCAGACAGGGGGCTTGGGGCTACACCTTC. Amino acids: CATSIRRQGAWGYTF.

V is TRBV9 and J is TRBJ2-1; 8 positions agree with TRBD2. Looked up from germline, CDR1 is SGDLS and CDR2 is YYNGEE. CDR3 length: 16 amino acids. Trimming cost V 4 bases and J 8 bases; bases outside gene matches: 14. The DNA of the CDR3 is TGTGCCAGCAGCCTGGGGGGCGGGGGGCTTCGGGATGAGCAGTTCTTC. Encoded protein: CASSLGGGGLRDEQFF.

This clone came up many times. The gene calls are TRBV10-2 and TRBJ2-1, with TRBD1 identical over 7 bases. With V trimmed by 6 bases and J by 4 bases, 18 bases remained unmatched. Germline V gene data show CDR1 as WSHSY and CDR2 as SAAADI. This CDR3 has 18 residues. The chain's CDR3 is CASSIILTGSPSYNEQFF. The DNA for the CDR3 is TGCGCCAGCAGCATTATCTTGACAGGGAGTCCAAGTTACAATGAGCAGTTCTTC.

The chain employs TRBV5-8 and TRBJ2-1, with D possibly TRBD2 on 7 matching bases. The CDR3 length is 15 residues. V was clipped by 1 base and J by 1 base, with 9 bases between them. Germline CDR1 is SGHTS and CDR2 is YDEGEE. The CDR3 DNA reads TGTGCCAGCAGCTTGAGGGGGGGGTCCTACAATGAGCAGTTCTTC. Protein product: CASSLRGGSYNEQFF.

The chain carries TRBV30 and TRBJ2-1; 7 bases are a match to TRBD1. Germline loops: CDR1 GTSNPN, CDR2 SVGIG (reference sequence). Trimming removed 0 bases from V and 7 bases from J; junction bases left unmatched: 3. The CDR3 runs to 13 residues. CDR3: CAWSVDRANEQFF. The CDR3, as DNA: TGTGCCTGGAGTGTCGACAGGGCGAATGAGCAGTTCTTC.

The chain joins TRBV4-1 to TRBJ2-7; D gene ambiguous. The CDR3 loop spans 13 amino acids. From germline, CDR1 is MGHRA and CDR2 YSYEKL. The V and J ends lost 3 bases and 0 bases respectively, with 6 bases between them. This chain's CDR3 is CASSQGDSYEQYF. CDR3 bases: TGCGCCAGCAGCCAGGGCGACTCCTACGAGCAGTACTTC.

This rearrangement joins TRBV4-1 to TRBJ1-3; 8 nucleotides line up with TRBD1. Looked up from germline, CDR1 is MGHRA and CDR2 is YSYEKL. The CDR3 extends over 21 amino acids. V trimming: 1 base; J trimming: 5 bases; junction bases outside the gene matches: 22. The CDR3 loop reads CASSQVRAGDLVGQVRNTIYF. CDR3 bases: TGCGCCAGCAGCCAAGTGCGAGCAGGAGACCTCGTGGGACAGGTCAGAAACACCATATATTTT.

This clone was found once. The V call is TRBV4-1, the J call TRBJ1-1; possibly TRBD1 for D (6 bases). The germline V and J ends were trimmed by 7 bases and 4 bases, with 19 bases remaining between them. This CDR3 is built from 15 residues. Germline CDR1 and CDR2: MGHRA and YSYEKL. The CDR3 reads CASTPWEGGSTEAFF. The CDR3 DNA is TGCGCCAGCACCCCCTGGGAGGGGGGTTCCACTGAAGCTTTCTTT.

This sequence joins TRBV4-2 and TRBJ2-3; 14 nucleotides align to TRBD2. The CDR3 covers 18 residues. J gave up 5 bases and V 2 bases, and 9 bases lay outside the gene matches. The V gene's germline CDR1 is LGHNA and CDR2 YNFKEQ. In DNA, the CDR3 is TGTGCCAGCAGCCAACTGATTGCGACTAGCGGGGGGGTAGATACGCAGTATTTT. As protein: CASSQLIATSGGVDTQYF.